Detailed here is one T cell receptor (beta chain). The CDR3 extends over 16 amino acids. J was trimmed by 1 base and V by 8 bases; bases with no gene match: 9. Germline CDR1 reads WSHSY; CDR2 reads SAAADI. The data stem from a study of blood T cell repertoires in COVID-19. At the level of the study: PBMCs, B-cell-depleted T cells, or T cells were the source of the cDNA or gDNA that made up the material.

Original processing notes: Reference gene primer amplification gave nucleated cell count estimates. Only in-frame clones appear in the TCRdb table, and some are missing; sequencing was by immunoSEQ multiplex PCR. The V and J calls and clone size were taken over from that table, and D and trimming were inferred from the DNA. The sample lists 100,000 to 150,000 clones; approximately 87% were seen once. The receptor's source is a woman in her fifties or sixties with acute or convalescent COVID-19. The sequencing input was peripheral blood. The chain has TRBV10-2 and TRBJ2-1; 9 bases agree with TRBD1. CDR3 nucleotide sequence: TGCGCCAGCCACTCCGGGACAGGGATGTCCTACAATGAGCAGTTCTTC. It encodes CASHSGTGMSYNEQFF.